Only one count was recorded for the clone carrying this T cell receptor beta chain. CDR3 length: 16 amino acids. CDR1 and CDR2 from the germline V gene are SGDLS and YYNGEE. J lost 7 bases, V lost 4 bases, and 9 bases had no gene match. This sample was included in a study of blood T cell repertoires in COVID-19. Original processing notes: Amplifying reference gene primers gave estimates of nucleated cell counts. TCRdb's table, derived via immunoSEQ multiplex PCR, lists solely in-frame clones and lacks some. That table supplies the V and J calls and clone size; D and trimming were determined from the DNA. The table lists approximately 11,000 clones, 84% of them singletons.

The sample consisted of peripheral blood. This TCR was recovered from a man aged 50-59 years with active COVID-19. The chain couples TRBV9 to TRBJ2-1, with 12 bases lining up with TRBD2. The DNA for the CDR3 is TGTGCCAGCAGCCCCAGACTAGCGGGAGTAGGTAATGAGCAGTTCTTC. Its translation is CASSPRLAGVGNEQFF.